This T cell receptor (beta chain) derives from a study of STAT5B mutations in CD4+ large granular lymphocyte leukemia. For the study at large: Healthy donors showed HLA-associated enrichment of the CDR3 'QG' motif.

Per the germline V gene, CDR1 is MNHEY and CDR2 is SMNVEV (reference sequence). Trimming took 2 bases from V and 8 from J; bases not matched to a gene: 7. The CDR3 totals 15 residues. Assay: immunoSEQ multiplex PCR; the TCRdb copy retains only in-frame clones and omits some. The sample gives roughly 3,600 clones, about 85% of which show up once; roughly 2.3% is in the top ten. This rearrangement joins TRBV27 to TRBJ2-1; 9 bases align to TRBD1. Sequencing was done on a sample of CD4+ T cells from blood buffy coats. This sequence originates from a human donor in good health. The CDR3, as DNA: TGTGCCAGCAGTTTACCCGGGACAGGGCTCGATGAGCAGTTCTTC. It encodes CASSLPGTGLDEQFF.